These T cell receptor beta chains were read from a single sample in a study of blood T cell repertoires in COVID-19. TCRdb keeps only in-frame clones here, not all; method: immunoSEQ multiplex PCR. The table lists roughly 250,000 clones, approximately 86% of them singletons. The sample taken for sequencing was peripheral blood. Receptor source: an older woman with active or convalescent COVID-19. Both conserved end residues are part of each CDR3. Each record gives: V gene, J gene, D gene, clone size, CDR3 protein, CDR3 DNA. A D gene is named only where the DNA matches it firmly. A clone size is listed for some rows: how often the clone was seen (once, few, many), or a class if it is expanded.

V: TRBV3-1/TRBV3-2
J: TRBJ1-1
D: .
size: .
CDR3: CASSQERRGTYMNTEAFF
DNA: TGTGCCAGCAGCCAAGAGAGGAGGGGAACATATATGAACACTGAAGCTTTCTTT

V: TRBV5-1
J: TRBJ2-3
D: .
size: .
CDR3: CASSSLLMADTQYF
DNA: TGCGCCAGCAGCTCACTGTTGATGGCAGATACGCAGTATTTT

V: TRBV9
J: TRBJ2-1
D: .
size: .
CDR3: CASSEHSLGGFF
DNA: TGTGCCAGCAGCGAACACTCTCTCGGCGGGTTCTTC

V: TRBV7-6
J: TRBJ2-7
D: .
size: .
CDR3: CASSLEGGGSSGAEQYF
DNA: TGTGCCAGCAGCTTAGAAGGTGGAGGGTCGTCCGGGGCCGAGCAGTACTTC

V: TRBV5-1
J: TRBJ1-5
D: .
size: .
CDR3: CASSPNSNQPQHF
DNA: TGCGCCAGCAGCCCAAATAGCAATCAGCCCCAGCATTTT

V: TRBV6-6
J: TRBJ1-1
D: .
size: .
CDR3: CASESGPPPNTEAFF
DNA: TGTGCCAGCGAAAGCGGCCCTCCCCCGAACACTGAAGCTTTCTTT

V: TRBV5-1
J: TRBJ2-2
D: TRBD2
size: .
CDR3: CASSLGLAANTGELFF
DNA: TGCGCCAGCAGCTTGGGACTAGCGGCCAACACCGGGGAGCTGTTTTTT

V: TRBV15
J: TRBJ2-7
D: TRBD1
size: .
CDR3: CATSRGGTGAYEQYF
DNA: TGTGCCACCAGCAGAGGTGGGACAGGGGCCTACGAGCAGTACTTC

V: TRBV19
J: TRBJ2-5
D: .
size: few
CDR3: CASSALQGTQYF
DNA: TGTGCCAGTAGTGCTTTACAGGGGACCCAGTACTTC

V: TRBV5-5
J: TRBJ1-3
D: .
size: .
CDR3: CASSFPQGSGNTIYF
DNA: TGTGCCAGCAGCTTCCCGCAGGGTTCTGGAAACACCATATATTTT

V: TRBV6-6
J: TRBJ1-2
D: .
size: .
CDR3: CASSTAGTFGYTF
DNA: TGTGCCAGCAGTACCGCCGGGACATTCGGCTACACCTTC

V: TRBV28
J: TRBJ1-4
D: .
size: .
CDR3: CASTTGGWRNEKLFF
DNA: TGTGCCAGCACAACCGGCGGCTGGCGAAATGAAAAACTGTTTTTT

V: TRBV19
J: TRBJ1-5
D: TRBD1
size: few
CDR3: CASSIPGGSTQPQHF
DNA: TGTGCCAGTAGTATCCCAGGGGGCTCTACTCAGCCCCAGCATTTT

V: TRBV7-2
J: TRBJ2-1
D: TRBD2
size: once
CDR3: CASSLGLAGGEQFF
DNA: TGTGCCAGCAGCTTAGGACTAGCGGGAGGTGAGCAGTTCTTC

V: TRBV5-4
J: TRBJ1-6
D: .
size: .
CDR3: CASSPPGAAGESPLHF
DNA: TGTGCCAGCAGCCCGCCGGGTGCCGCCGGTGAATCACCCCTCCACTTT

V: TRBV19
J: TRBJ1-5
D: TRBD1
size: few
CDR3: CASSPGTDRAQPQHF
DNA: TGTGCCAGTAGTCCGGGGACGGACAGGGCTCAGCCCCAGCATTTT

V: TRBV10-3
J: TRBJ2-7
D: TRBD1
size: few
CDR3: CAIRTSGTGLYEQYF
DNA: TGTGCCATCAGGACCTCCGGGACAGGTCTTTACGAGCAGTACTTC

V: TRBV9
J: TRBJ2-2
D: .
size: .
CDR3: CASGRRGTGELFF
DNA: TGTGCCAGCGGGAGACGTGGCACCGGGGAGCTGTTTTTT

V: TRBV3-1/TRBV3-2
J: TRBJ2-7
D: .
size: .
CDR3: CASSQGYQNYYEQYF
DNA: TGTGCCAGCAGCCAAGGCTACCAGAACTACTACGAGCAGTACTTC

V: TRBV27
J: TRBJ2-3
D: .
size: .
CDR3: CASSLGNRASTDTQYF
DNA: TGTGCCAGCAGTTTAGGGAACAGGGCCTCCACAGATACGCAGTATTTT

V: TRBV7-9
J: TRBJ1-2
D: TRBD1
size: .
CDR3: CASSLAEGARYF
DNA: TGTGCCAGCAGCTTAGCGGAGGGGGCCCGGTACTTC

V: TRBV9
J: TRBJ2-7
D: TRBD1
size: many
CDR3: CASSSGTGGKREQYF
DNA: TGTGCCAGCAGCTCCGGGACAGGAGGTAAACGCGAGCAGTACTTC

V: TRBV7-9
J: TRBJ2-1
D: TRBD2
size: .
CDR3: CASSVGLAGNEQFF
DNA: TGTGCCAGCAGCGTCGGACTAGCGGGGAATGAGCAGTTCTTC

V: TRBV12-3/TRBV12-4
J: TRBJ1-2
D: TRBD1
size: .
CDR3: CASSRTGGDGYTF
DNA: TGTGCCAGCAGTCGTACAGGGGGGGATGGCTACACCTTC

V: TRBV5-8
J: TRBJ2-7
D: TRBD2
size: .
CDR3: CASSRDYSYEQYF
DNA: TGTGCCAGCAGCCGGGACTACTCCTACGAGCAGTACTTC

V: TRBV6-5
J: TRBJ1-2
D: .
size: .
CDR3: CASSLGVNYGYTF
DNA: TGTGCCAGCAGTTTGGGAGTTAACTATGGCTACACCTTC

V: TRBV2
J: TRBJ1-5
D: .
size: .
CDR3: CASTPSQGRSNQPQHF
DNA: TGTGCCAGCACCCCAAGCCAGGGGCGGAGCAATCAGCCCCAGCATTTT

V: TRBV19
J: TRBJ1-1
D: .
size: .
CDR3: CASKSVWNTEAFF
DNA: TGTGCCAGTAAGTCAGTTTGGAACACTGAAGCTTTCTTT

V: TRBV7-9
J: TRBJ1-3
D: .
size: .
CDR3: CASSYPPGQNTIYF
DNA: TGTGCCAGCAGCTACCCACCTGGCCAGAACACCATATATTTT

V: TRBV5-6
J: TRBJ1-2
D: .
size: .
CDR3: CASRLRGQTWGYTF
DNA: TGTGCCAGCAGACTTAGAGGACAAACGTGGGGCTACACCTTC

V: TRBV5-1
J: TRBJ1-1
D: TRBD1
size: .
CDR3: CASSLRTGENTEAFF
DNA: TGCGCCAGCAGCCTCCGGACAGGGGAGAACACTGAAGCTTTCTTT

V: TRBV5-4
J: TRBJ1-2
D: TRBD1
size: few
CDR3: CASSLEQGVGYGYTF
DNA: TGTGCCAGCAGCTTGGAACAGGGGGTGGGCTATGGCTACACCTTC

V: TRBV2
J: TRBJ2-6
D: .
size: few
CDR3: CASSLGLRAGANVLTF
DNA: TGTGCCAGCAGTCTCGGGCTCAGGGCTGGGGCCAACGTCCTGACTTTC

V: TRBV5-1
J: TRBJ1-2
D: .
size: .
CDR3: CASSLGTPGYTF
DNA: TGCGCCAGCAGCTTGGGGACTCCTGGCTACACCTTC

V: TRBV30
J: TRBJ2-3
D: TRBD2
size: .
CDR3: CAWRTSGTDTQYF
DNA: TGTGCCTGGAGGACTAGCGGCACAGATACGCAGTATTTT

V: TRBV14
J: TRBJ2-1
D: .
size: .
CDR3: CASSQARNNEQFF
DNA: TGTGCCAGCAGCCAAGCTAGGAACAATGAGCAGTTCTTC

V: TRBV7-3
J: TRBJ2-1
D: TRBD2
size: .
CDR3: CASSLSGLAGGNEQFF
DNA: TGTGCCAGCAGCTTATCGGGACTAGCGGGAGGGAATGAGCAGTTCTTC

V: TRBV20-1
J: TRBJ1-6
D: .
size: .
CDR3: CTPGKNSPLHF
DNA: TGCACACCAGGGAAGAATTCACCCCTCCACTTT

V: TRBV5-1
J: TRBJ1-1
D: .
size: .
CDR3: CASSFTDRRQVPNTEAFF
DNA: TGCGCCAGCAGCTTTACCGACCGGCGACAGGTGCCGAACACTGAAGCTTTCTTT

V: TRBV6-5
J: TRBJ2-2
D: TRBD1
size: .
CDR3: CASSRTGEAGELFF
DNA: TGTGCCAGCAGTCGGACAGGGGAAGCCGGGGAGCTGTTTTTT

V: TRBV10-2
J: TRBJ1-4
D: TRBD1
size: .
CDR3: CASSESGTGGGEKLFF
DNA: TGCGCCAGCAGTGAGTCGGGGACAGGGGGAGGCGAAAAACTGTTTTTT

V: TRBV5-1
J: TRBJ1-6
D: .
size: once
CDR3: CASSLESSYNSPLHF
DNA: TGCGCCAGCAGCTTGGAGAGCTCCTATAATTCACCCCTCCACTTT

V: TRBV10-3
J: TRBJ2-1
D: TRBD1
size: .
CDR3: CAISGTGGDEQFF
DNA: TGTGCCATCAGCGGGACAGGGGGCGATGAGCAGTTCTTC

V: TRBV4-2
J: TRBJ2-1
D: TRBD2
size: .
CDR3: CASSQLWRAGNEQFF
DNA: TGTGCCAGCAGCCAACTCTGGCGAGCGGGGAATGAGCAGTTCTTC

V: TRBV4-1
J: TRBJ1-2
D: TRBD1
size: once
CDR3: CASSQAPAEQGNYGYTF
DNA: TGCGCCAGCAGCCAAGCCCCGGCAGAACAGGGGAACTATGGCTACACCTTC

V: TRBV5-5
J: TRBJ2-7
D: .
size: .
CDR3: CASSFGAGAEQYF
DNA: TGTGCCAGCAGCTTTGGGGCAGGGGCCGAGCAGTACTTC

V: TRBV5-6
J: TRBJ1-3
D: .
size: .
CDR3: CASSLDAGWVDSGNTIYF
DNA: TGTGCCAGCAGCTTGGATGCGGGATGGGTTGACTCTGGAAACACCATATATTTT

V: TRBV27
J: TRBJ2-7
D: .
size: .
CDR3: CASSSQTSQSYEQYF
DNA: TGTGCCAGCAGTTCCCAGACTAGTCAGTCTTACGAGCAGTACTTC

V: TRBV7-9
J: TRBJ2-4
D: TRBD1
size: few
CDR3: CASSRAGTEGIQYF
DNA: TGTGCCAGCAGCCGAGCCGGGACAGAGGGCATTCAGTACTTC

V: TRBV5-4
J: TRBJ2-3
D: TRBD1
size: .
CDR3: CASRFKGAPTDTQYF
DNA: TGTGCCAGCAGGTTTAAGGGGGCCCCCACAGATACGCAGTATTTT

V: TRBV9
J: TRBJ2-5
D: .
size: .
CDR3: CASSVGTVQETQYF
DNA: TGTGCCAGCAGCGTAGGGACAGTCCAAGAGACCCAGTACTTC

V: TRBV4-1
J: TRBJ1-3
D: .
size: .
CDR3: CASSQEATGFGNTIYF
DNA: TGCGCCAGCAGCCAAGAGGCCACAGGCTTTGGAAACACCATATATTTT

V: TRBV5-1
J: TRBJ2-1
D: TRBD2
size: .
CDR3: CASSSRTSGGYNEQFF
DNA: TGCGCCAGCAGCTCACGGACTAGCGGGGGATACAATGAGCAGTTCTTC

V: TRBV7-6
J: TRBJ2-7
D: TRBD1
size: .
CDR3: CASSSRGGTGYYEQYF
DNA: TGTGCCAGCAGCTCACGAGGAGGGACAGGGTACTACGAGCAGTACTTC

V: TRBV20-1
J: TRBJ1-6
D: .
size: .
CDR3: CSAASLGALHF
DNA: TGCAGTGCTGCTTCTCTCGGGGCCCTCCACTTT

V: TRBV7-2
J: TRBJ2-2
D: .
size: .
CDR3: CASRRQVFNTGELFF
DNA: TGTGCCAGCAGACGACAGGTGTTTAACACCGGGGAGCTGTTTTTT

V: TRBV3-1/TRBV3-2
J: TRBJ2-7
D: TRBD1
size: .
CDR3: CASSQLQGQGAYEQYF
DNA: TGTGCCAGCAGCCAACTGCAAGGACAGGGGGCTTACGAGCAGTACTTC